A single sample gave rise to the 18 T cell receptor beta chains below, sequenced in a study of T cells in Graves' hyperthyroidism and ophthalmopathy. From RNA transcripts, TCR beta CDR3 regions were amplified. RT-PCR in the first round (using the HTBI primer set) targeted the TCR CDR3. A single record per CDR3 protein comes from TCRdb applying MiXCR to the multiplex PCR reads. The sample holds approximately 560,000 distinct CDR3 sequences, approximately 14% seen once. The material sequenced was blood. These receptors were obtained from a woman in her thirties with Graves' hyperthyroidism.

This clonotype appeared a few times. The chain uses TRBV5-1 and TRBJ2-1, with D possibly matching TRBD2 (5 bases). With 5 bases removed from V and 8 bases from J, the gap between germline ends came to 14 bases. CDR3 size: 13 residues. Germline CDR1 SGHRS, CDR2 YFSETQ. The CDR3 sequence: CASRLAKDDEQFF. DNA of the CDR3: TGCGCCAGCAGGCTAGCTAAAGATGATGAGCAGTTCTTC.

At least ten counts were recorded for this clonotype. This sequence joins TRBV6-5 and TRBJ2-3; perhaps TRBD2 as D (6 bases). The germline V gene encodes CDR1 MNHEY and CDR2 SVGAGI. Trimming removed 2 bases at V and 0 bases at J, with 9 bases between. CDR3 length equals 15 residues. The CDR3 DNA follows: TGTGCCAGCAGTTACGGGGGGTCTAGCACAGATACGCAGTATTTT. As protein: CASSYGGSSTDTQYF.

This clonotype has a count of ten or more. This sequence joins TRBV2 and TRBJ2-7; TRBD2 is a possible D gene (5 bases). Trimming shortened V by 0 bases and J by 0 bases, and 15 bases separated the two germline ends. This CDR3 contains 17 residues. CDR1 is SNHLY, CDR2 FYNNEI, per germline. CDR3 DNA: TGTGCCAGCAGTGAAGCGGTCTCGGCGGGTTTCTCCTACGAGCAGTACTTC. Translating it yields CASSEAVSAGFSYEQYF.

This clonotype has a handful of counts. The chain carries TRBV18 and TRBJ2-1; D is undetermined. The CDR3 has 12 residues. The germline V and J ends were trimmed by 2 bases and 9 bases, with 8 bases remaining between them. Per the germline V gene, CDR1 is KGHSH and CDR2 is LQKENI. CDR3 DNA sequence: TGTGCCAGCTCACCAGCCCCCCCTGAGCAGTTCTTC. Translation: CASSPAPPEQFF.

For this clonotype: A read error may explain this, as a much larger clone is one base away. The gene calls are TRBV4-1 and TRBJ2-7, with 11 positions matching TRBD1. The DNA end favors TRBJ2-1, so the J call may be wrong. The CDR3 contains 16 residues. The germline V gene has CDR1 MGHRA and CDR2 YSYEKL. The CDR3 coding sequence is TGCGCCAGCAGCCAGGAAAAGGACAGGGGGCCATACGAGCAGTTCTTC. It specifies CASSQEKDRGPYEQFF.

Comment on this clonotype: One end of the junction does not line up with germline, which may come from a read error. The chain combines TRBV5-1 with TRBJ2-5, with TRBD1 as a possible D gene (5 bases). The CDR3 is made up of 14 amino acids. Germline-derived CDR1 and CDR2 are SGHRS and YFSETQ. CDR3 sequence (DNA): TGTGCCAGCAGTGCCTCCAGGGTCCAAGAGACCCAGTACTTC. It encodes CASSASRVQETQYF.

The chain carries TRBV6-1 and TRBJ2-1; the match to TRBD2 covers 13 bases. The CDR3 has 15 residues. V lost 7 bases and J lost 10; bases outside the gene matches: 10. Germline CDR1 reads MNHNS; CDR2 reads SASEGT. The CDR3 DNA reads as TGTGCCAGCACCCCTTTACTAGCGGGAGGGTACGAGCAGTTCTTC. Amino acids: CASTPLLAGGYEQFF.

This chain joins TRBV5-1 and TRBJ2-2; tentative D call: TRBD2 (6 bases). Per the germline V gene, CDR1 is SGHRS and CDR2 is YFSETQ. The V gene lost 4 bases and the J gene lost 1 base, with 14 bases spanning the gap. This CDR3 region has 16 residues. The CDR3 is CASSPTGTLNTGELFF. The CDR3, as DNA: TGCGCCAGCAGCCCCACCGGGACTTTGAACACCGGGGAGCTGTTTTTT.

The chain uses TRBV12-3 or TRBV12-4 and TRBJ2-2, with 9 positions matching TRBD2. The CDR3 spans 15 residues. Trimming took 3 bases from V and 8 from J; bases not matched to a gene: 7. The CDR3 loop reads CASSFLAGVAGELFF. CDR3 DNA sequence: TGTGCCAGCAGTTTTTTAGCGGGAGTAGCAGGGGAGCTGTTTTTT.

This clonotype was observed at least ten times. This chain joins TRBV28 and TRBJ2-1; possible D gene TRBD2, 6 bases. Per germline, CDR1 MDHEN and CDR2 SYDVKM. The ends were cut back, 1 base at V and 2 bases at J, with 15 bases in the middle. This CDR3 has 17 residues. The CDR3 DNA sequence: TGTGCCAGCAGTTTATACGCGGGGCGCGGGGCCTACAATGAGCAGTTCTTC. Amino acids: CASSLYAGRGAYNEQFF.

The sample holds many counts of this clonotype. The chain couples TRBV29-1 to TRBJ2-3, with TRBD2 identical over 8 bases. CDR1 and CDR2 (germline): SQVTM, ANQGSEA. V gave up 6 bases and J gave up 2 bases; unmatched junction bases: 13. The CDR3 loop spans 16 amino acids. The chain's CDR3 is CSVAHLGLVNTDTQYF. CDR3 nucleotide sequence: TGCAGCGTCGCCCATCTGGGACTAGTGAACACAGATACGCAGTATTTT.

The chain is built from TRBV19 and TRBJ2-7, with D uncertain. V lost 6 bases, J lost 3 bases, and 15 bases lay in between. There are 14 residues in the CDR3. The germline CDR1 and CDR2 sequences are LNHDA and SQIVND (reference sequence). The DNA for the CDR3 is TGTGCCAGTAGACCTCAGGTCTCAAGCTACGAGCAGTACTTC. Its translation is CASRPQVSSYEQYF.

This clonotype was found many times. The rearrangement uses TRBV7-2 and TRBJ2-2; TRBD1 aligns across 7 bases. V lost 6 bases to trimming and J lost 0 bases; unmatched junction nucleotides: 10. The CDR3 sequence is 17 residues long. Germline CDR1 SGHTA, CDR2 FQGNSA. The CDR3 is CASRRTGDPSNTGELFF. Written as DNA, the CDR3 is TGTGCCAGCAGACGGACAGGAGATCCCTCGAACACCGGGGAGCTGTTTTTT.

This clonotype was counted at least ten times. The chain employs TRBV7-2 and TRBJ2-7; 9 positions agree with TRBD1. Germline CDR1 reads SGHTA; CDR2 reads FQGNSA. The junction had 6 bases not matched to a gene; V was cut back by 5 bases and J by 4 bases. This CDR3 is 14 amino acids long. The CDR3 spells CASSPRQGGYEQYF. In DNA, the CDR3 is TGTGCCAGCAGCCCCAGACAGGGGGGTTACGAGCAGTACTTC.

This clonotype was counted many times. The chain has TRBV7-3 and TRBJ2-3; 7 nucleotides line up with TRBD2. Trimming removed 3 bases from V and 3 bases from J; junction bases left unmatched: 3. The CDR3 runs to 14 residues. Germline V gene data show CDR1 as SGHTA and CDR2 as FQGTGA. CDR3 DNA: TGTGCCAGCAGCTTTGCCGGGAGGACAGATACGCAGTATTTT. Protein product: CASSFAGRTDTQYF.

This clonotype was found many times. The gene calls are TRBV28 and TRBJ1-1, with a possible D match to TRBD1 (5 bases). Deletions cut 6 bases from V and 5 bases from J, with 19 bases between. The length of the CDR3 is 15 residues. Germline-derived CDR1 and CDR2 are MDHEN and SYDVKM. CDR3 DNA sequence: TGTGCCAGCAGAACCTTGGGACGTTGGACGACTGAAGCTTTCTTT. Translation gives CASRTLGRWTTEAFF.

Here the CDR3 DNA reads TGTGCCAGCAGTTTCGTGGGTGTCCACGAGCAGTACTTC. Protein: CASSFVGVHEQYF. This sequence joins TRBV27 and TRBJ2-7; D is unclear. CDR1 and CDR2 (germline): MNHEY, SMNVEV (reference sequence). The CDR3 runs 13 residues. Trimming removed 3 bases from V and 5 bases from J, with 11 bases in between.

The chain recombines TRBV7-2 with TRBJ2-7; 9 bases are a match to TRBD1. Germline V gene data show CDR1 as SGHTA and CDR2 as FQGNSA. This CDR3 spans 19 amino acids. The J segment lost 3 bases and the V segment lost 3 bases, leaving 18 bases of the junction unmatched. CDR3 sequence (DNA): TGTGCCAGCAGCTTGGGGAAATCCGGGACAGGGAGGCCCTTCTACGAGCAGTACTTC. This translates into CASSLGKSGTGRPFYEQYF.